Below, one T cell receptor (beta chain) is given with its context. Its cognate antigen is unknown. The source of the sample is a study of glioma-infiltrating T cells after dendritic cell vaccination. Across the study: Dendritic cell vaccination trial patients had either newly diagnosed or recurrent glioblastoma. Treatment, given 2003 to 2012, was autologous tumor lysate-pulsed dendritic cell vaccination.

CDR1 is SNHLY, CDR2 FYNNEI, per germline. The CDR3 loop spans 14 amino acids. J gave up 5 bases and V 5 bases, and 6 bases lay outside the gene matches. Generated by immunoSEQ multiplex PCR, the TCRdb table keeps only in-frame clones and is missing some. The data show over 55,000 clones, 81% seen once. Study-wide findings and caveats: Estimated pretreatment TIL content predicted outcome after dendritic cell vaccination.

Specimen: blood, collected before dendritic cell vaccination. The rearrangement links TRBV2 to TRBJ2-5, with 9 bases aligning to TRBD2. The TCR sequence derives from a human donor with glioblastoma. CDR3 coding DNA: TGTGCCAGCAGTTTCCTAGCGGGGACGGAGACCCAGTACTTC. Translation gives CASSFLAGTETQYF.